The clone carrying this T cell receptor beta chain showed up just a few times. TCRdb processed the RACE reads anew with MiXCR; each CDR3 protein has one entry. The table has more than 55,000 distinct CDR3 sequences, 9.5% to 10% seen once. Time point described: pre-sensitization, week 0. Stated treatment: therapeutic diphenylcyclopropenone sensitization with weekly scalp DPC. The entry originates in a study of human T cells and chemical hapten exposure. Across the whole study: A mostly female patient group had alopecia areata, totalis or universalis.

This CDR3 contains 14 residues. The V end lost 10 bases, the J end lost 0 bases, and 13 bases lay between the germline ends. In germline, CDR1 is MDHEN, CDR2 SYDVKM. The receptor's source is a man aged 40-50 years with alopecia areata. Some clones in this sample may be carry-over from other donors' samples. The V call is TRBV28, the J call TRBJ2-1; D might be TRBD2 (5 bases). The starting material was whole blood, obtained in connection with sensitization to the hapten diphenylcyclopropenone (DPC). CDR3 protein: CATRAASSYNEQFF. CDR3 coding DNA: TGTGCCACCCGAGCGGCGAGCTCCTACAATGAGCAGTTCTTC.